This T cell receptor (beta chain) is drawn from a study of cytomegalovirus exposure and HLA in healthy donors. Whole-study results and caveats: Within the roughly 120 validation repertoires, first-cohort TCR clusters tended to co-occur, according to a later analysis.

Sequenced by immunoSEQ multiplex PCR; TCRdb stores in-frame clones only, minus some. The sample includes 200,000 to 250,000 clones, 90% to 95% seen only once; the top ten take 1% to 1.2%. The CDR3 is 18 residues long. Germline values: CDR1 MNHEY, CDR2 SMNVEV (reference sequence). V lost 0 bases to trimming and J lost 2 bases; unmatched junction nucleotides: 6. To note about this clone: Its antigen is currently unknown.

The chain is built from TRBV27 and TRBJ2-1, with 11 bases fitting TRBD1. This TCR was recovered from a woman aged 18 to 35 in good health and CMV-seronegative. Sequences were obtained from PBMCs. The CDR3 coding sequence is TGTGCCAGCAGTTTATCTACCCGGGGACAGGGGGCCTACAATGAGCAGTTCTTC. As protein: CASSLSTRGQGAYNEQFF.